This T cell receptor (beta chain) was recovered during a study of glioma-infiltrating T cells after dendritic cell vaccination. This CDR3 region has 16 residues. Trimming at V came to 4 bases and at J to 5 bases, leaving 8 bases not matched to a gene. CDR1 is SGHTA, CDR2 FQGNSA, per germline. PBMC sampling occurred before vaccination, two weeks after the third dose, and at progression. Method: immunoSEQ multiplex PCR; TCRdb's copy keeps in-frame clones and lacks some. Among 100,000 or so clones listed, approximately 84% were seen once. The receptor was derived from a human donor with glioblastoma. Source: blood, taken before dendritic cell vaccination. The chain employs TRBV7-2 and TRBJ2-1, with 10 nucleotides matching TRBD2. The CDR3 bases are TGTGCCAGCAGCTCCGGACTAGCGGTATCCGACAATGAGCAGTTCTTC. This sequence encodes CASSSGLAVSDNEQFF.